This TCR beta chain was recorded in a study of OX40 agonist ivuxolimab in advanced cancers. Background on the study: At 0.01 to 10 mg/kg, ivuxolimab was administered intravenously to patients every 2 weeks.

Study outcomes and limitations: CD8+ T cells showed, on average, more clonal expansion than CD4+ cells.

The V end lost 5 bases, the J end lost 4 bases, and 20 bases lay between the germline ends. The CDR3 runs 17 residues. Germline V gene sequence: CDR1 SGHAT, CDR2 FQDESV (reference sequence). Here immunoSEQ multiplex PCR was the method, and the copy in TCRdb shows in-frame clones only, minus some. The sample has about 57,000 clones; approximately 83% are singletons. Systemic immunosuppression or a history of autoimmune disease excluded patients. Turning to this clone: Its antigen is undetermined.

The sample in question was CD4+ or CD8+ T cells sorted from blood, obtained in a trial of the OX40 agonist ivuxolimab. The source of this sequence is an adult with an advanced solid tumor such as melanoma, head and neck, liver or kidney cancer. This chain links TRBV11-1 with TRBJ2-2; TRBD1 might be the D (6 bases). The CDR3 loop reads CASSPPQGRGFTGELFF. The DNA of the CDR3 is TGTGCCAGCAGCCCTCCCCAGGGCAGGGGATTCACCGGGGAGCTGTTTTTT. The entire variable domain, with the rest obtained from reference TRBV11-1 and TRBJ2-2, is as follows: EAEVAQSPRYKITEKSQAVAFWCDPISGHATLYWYRQILGQGPELLVQFQDESVVDDSQLPKDRFSAERLKGVDSTLKIQPAELGDSAMYLCASSPPQGRGFTGELFFGEGSRLTVL.